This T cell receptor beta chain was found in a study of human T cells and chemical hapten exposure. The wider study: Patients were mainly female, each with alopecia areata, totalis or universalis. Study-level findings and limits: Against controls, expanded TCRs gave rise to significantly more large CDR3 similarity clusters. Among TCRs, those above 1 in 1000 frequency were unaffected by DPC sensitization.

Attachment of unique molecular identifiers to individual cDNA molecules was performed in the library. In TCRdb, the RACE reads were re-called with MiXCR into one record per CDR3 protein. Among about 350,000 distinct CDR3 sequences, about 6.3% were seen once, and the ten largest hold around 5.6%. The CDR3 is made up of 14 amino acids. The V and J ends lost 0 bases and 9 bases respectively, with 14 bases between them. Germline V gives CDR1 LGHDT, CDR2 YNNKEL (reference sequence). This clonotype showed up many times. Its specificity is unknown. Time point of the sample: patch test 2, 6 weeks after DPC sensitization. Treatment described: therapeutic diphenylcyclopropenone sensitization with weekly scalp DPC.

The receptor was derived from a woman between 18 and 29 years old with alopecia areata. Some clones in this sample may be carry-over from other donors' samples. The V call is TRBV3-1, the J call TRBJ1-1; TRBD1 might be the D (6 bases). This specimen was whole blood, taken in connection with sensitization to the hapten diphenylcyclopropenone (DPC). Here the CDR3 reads CASSQEGRGRQAFF. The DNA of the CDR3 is TGTGCCAGCAGCCAAGAAGGGCGGGGGCGGCAAGCTTTCTTT.